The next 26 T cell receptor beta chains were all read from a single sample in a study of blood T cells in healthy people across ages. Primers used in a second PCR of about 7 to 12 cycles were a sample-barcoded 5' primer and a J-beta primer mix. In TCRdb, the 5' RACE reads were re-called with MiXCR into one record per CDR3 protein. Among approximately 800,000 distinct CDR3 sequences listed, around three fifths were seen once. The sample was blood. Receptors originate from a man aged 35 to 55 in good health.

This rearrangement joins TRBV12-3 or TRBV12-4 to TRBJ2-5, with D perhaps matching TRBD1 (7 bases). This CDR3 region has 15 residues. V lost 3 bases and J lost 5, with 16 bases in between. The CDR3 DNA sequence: TGTGCCAGCAGTTTGGCCCCAGGGGGGTTGGAGACCCAGTACTTC. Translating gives CASSLAPGGLETQYF.

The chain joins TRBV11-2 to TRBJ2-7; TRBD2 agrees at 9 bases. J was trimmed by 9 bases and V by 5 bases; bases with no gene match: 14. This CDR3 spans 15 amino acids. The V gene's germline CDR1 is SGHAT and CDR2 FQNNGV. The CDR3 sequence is CASSLAGRPPTRQYF. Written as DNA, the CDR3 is TGTGCCAGCAGCCTAGCGGGACGGCCACCTACGAGGCAGTACTTC.

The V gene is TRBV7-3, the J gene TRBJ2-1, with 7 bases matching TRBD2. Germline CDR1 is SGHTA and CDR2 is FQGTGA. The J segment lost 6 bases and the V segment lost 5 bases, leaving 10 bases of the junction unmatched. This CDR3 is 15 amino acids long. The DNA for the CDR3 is TGTGCCAGCAGCCCAGTGATGGGGGGGTTCAATGAGCAGTTCTTC. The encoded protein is CASSPVMGGFNEQFF.

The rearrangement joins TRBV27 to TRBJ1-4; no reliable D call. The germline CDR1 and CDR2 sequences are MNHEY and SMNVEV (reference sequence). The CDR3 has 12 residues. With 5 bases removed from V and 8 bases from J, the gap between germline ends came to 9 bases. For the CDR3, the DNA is TGTGCCAGCAGTCCCGGCCAGGAAAAACTGTTTTTT. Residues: CASSPGQEKLFF.

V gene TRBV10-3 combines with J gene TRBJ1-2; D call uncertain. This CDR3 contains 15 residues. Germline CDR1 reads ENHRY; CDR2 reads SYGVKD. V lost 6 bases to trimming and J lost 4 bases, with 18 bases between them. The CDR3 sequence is CAIRSNSLLSYGYTF. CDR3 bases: TGTGCCATCAGGAGTAACAGCCTCCTAAGCTATGGCTACACCTTC.

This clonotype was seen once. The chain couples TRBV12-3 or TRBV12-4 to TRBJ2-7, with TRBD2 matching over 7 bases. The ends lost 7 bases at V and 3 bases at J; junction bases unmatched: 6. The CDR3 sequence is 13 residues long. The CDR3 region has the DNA TGTGCCAGCACCTCGACTAGCTACTACGAGCAGTACTTC. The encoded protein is CASTSTSYYEQYF.

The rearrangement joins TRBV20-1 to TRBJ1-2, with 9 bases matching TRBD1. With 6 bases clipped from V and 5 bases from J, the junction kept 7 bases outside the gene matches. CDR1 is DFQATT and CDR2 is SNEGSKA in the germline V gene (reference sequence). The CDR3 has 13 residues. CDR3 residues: CSAPGQGWYGYTF. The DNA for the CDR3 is TGCAGTGCCCCTGGACAGGGGTGGTATGGCTACACCTTC.

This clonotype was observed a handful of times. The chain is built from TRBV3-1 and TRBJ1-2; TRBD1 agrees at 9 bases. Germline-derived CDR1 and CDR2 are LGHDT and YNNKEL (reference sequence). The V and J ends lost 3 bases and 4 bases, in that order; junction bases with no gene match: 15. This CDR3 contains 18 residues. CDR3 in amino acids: CASSQAGSGQGISYGYTF. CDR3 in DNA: TGTGCCAGCAGCCAGGCCGGATCGGGACAGGGCATATCCTATGGCTACACCTTC.

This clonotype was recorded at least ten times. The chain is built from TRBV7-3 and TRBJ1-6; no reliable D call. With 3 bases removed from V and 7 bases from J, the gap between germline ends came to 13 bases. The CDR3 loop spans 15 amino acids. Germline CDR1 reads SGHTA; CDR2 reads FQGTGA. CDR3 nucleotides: TGTGCCAGCAGCTTCAACTCGGGCCTAAATTCACCCCTCCACTTT. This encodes CASSFNSGLNSPLHF. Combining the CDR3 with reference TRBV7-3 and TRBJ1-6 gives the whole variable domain GAGVSQTPSNKVTEKGKYVELRCDPISGHTALYWYRQSLGQGPEFLIYFQGTGAADDSGLPNDRFFAVRPEGSVSTLKIQRTERGDSAVYLCASSFNSGLNSPLHFGNGTRLTVT.

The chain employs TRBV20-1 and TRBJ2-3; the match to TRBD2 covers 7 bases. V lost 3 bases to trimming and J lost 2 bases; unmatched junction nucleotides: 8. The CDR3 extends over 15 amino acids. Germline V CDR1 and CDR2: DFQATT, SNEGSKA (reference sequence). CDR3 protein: CSASGTNIITDTQYF. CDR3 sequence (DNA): TGCAGTGCTAGCGGGACTAACATAATCACAGATACGCAGTATTTT.

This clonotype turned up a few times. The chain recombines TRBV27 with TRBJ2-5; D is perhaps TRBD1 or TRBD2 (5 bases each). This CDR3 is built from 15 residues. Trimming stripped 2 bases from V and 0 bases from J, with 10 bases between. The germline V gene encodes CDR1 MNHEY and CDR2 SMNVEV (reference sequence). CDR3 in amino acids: CASSLRGLYQETQYF. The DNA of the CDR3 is TGTGCCAGCAGTTTACGGGGCCTGTACCAAGAGACCCAGTACTTC.

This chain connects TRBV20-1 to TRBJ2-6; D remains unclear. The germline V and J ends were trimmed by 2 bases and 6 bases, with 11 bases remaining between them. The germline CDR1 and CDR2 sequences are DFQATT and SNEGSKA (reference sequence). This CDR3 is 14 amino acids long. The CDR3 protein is CSARPPGLANVLTF. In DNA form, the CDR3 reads TGCAGTGCTAGACCCCCCGGCCTGGCCAACGTCCTGACTTTC.

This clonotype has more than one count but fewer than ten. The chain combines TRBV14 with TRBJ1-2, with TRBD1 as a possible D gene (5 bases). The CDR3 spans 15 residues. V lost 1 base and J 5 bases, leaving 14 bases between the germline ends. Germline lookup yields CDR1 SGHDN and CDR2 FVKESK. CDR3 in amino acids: CASSQGDLKMYGYTF. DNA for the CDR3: TGTGCCAGCAGCCAAGGGGACCTGAAGATGTATGGCTACACCTTC. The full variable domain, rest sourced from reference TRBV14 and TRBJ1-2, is EAGVTQFPSHSVIEKGQTVTLRCDPISGHDNLYWYRRVMGKEIKFLLHFVKESKQDESGMPNNRFLAERTGGTYSTLKVQPAELEDSGVYFCASSQGDLKMYGYTFGSGTRLTVV.

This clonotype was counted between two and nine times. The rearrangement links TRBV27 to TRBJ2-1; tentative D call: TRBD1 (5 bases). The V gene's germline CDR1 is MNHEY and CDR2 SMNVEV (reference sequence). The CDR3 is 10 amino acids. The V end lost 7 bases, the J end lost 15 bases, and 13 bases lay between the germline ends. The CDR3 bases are TGTGCCAGCAACCGGACACCACGGTTCTTC. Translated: CASNRTPRFF.

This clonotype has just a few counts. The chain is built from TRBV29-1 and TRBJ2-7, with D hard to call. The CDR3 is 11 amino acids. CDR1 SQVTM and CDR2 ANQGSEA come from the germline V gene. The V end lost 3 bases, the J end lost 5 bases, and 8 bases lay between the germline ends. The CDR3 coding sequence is TGCAGCGTTGATTATTCCCACGAGCAGTACTTC. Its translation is CSVDYSHEQYF.

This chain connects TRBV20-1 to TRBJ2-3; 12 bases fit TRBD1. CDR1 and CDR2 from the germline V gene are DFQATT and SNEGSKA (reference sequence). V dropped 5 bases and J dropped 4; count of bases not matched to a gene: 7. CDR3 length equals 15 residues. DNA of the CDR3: TGCAGTGCTGAACTGGGACAGGGGGCCGCAGATACGCAGTATTTT. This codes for CSAELGQGAADTQYF.

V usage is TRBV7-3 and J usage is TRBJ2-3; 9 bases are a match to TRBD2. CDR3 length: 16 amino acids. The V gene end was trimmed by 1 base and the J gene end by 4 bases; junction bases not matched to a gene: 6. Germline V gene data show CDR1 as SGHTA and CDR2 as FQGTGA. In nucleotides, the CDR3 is TGTGCCAGCAGCTTAAATAGCGGGAGTTCTGCAGATACGCAGTATTTT. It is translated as CASSLNSGSSADTQYF.

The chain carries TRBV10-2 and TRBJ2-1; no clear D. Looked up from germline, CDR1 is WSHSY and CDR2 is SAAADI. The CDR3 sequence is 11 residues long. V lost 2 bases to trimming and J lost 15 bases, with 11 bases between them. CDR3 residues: CASSEVKRWFF. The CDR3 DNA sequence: TGCGCCAGCAGTGAGGTGAAAAGGTGGTTCTTC.

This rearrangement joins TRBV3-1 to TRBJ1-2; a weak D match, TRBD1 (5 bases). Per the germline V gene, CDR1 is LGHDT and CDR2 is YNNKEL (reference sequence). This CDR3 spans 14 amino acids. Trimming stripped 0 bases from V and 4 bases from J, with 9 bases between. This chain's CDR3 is CASSQELGTYGYTF. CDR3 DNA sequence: TGTGCCAGCAGCCAAGAGCTGGGGACCTATGGCTACACCTTC.

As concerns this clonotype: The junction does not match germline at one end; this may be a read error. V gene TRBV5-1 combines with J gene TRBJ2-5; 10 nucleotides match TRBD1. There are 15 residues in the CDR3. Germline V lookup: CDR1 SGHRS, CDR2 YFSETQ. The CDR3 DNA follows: TGTGCCAGCAGTTTAGACAGGGGGCTGGGGGAGACCCAGTACTTC. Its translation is CASSLDRGLGETQYF.

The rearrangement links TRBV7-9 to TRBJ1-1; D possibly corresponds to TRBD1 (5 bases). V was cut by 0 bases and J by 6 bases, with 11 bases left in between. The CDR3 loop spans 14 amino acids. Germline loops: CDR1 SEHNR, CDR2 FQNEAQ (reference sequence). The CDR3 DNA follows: TGTGCCAGCAGCTTAGCGGCAGGGCTCCCTGAAGCTTTCTTT. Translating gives CASSLAAGLPEAFF.

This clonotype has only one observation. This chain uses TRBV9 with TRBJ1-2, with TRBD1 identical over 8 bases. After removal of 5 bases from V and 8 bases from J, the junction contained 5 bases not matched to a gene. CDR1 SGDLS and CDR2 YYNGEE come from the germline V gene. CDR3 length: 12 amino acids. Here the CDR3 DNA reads TGTGCCAGCAGGGACAGGGTACAGGGCTACACCTTC. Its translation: CASRDRVQGYTF.

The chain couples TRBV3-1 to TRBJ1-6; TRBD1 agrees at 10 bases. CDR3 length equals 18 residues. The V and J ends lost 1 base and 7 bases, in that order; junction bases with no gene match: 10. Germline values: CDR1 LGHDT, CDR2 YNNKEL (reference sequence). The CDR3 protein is CASSQVSGTGVSNSPLHF. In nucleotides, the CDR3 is TGTGCCAGCAGCCAAGTATCTGGGACAGGGGTATCGAATTCACCCCTCCACTTT.

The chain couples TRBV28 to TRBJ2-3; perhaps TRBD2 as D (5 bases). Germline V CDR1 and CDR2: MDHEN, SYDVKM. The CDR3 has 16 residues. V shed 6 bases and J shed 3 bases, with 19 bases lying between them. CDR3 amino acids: CASRSILRGPTDTQYF. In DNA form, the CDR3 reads TGTGCCAGCAGATCGATCTTAAGAGGGCCTACAGATACGCAGTATTTT.

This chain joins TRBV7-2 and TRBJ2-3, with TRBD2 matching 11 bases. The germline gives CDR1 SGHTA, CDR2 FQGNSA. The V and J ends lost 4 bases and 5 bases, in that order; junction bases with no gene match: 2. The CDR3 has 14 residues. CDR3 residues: CASSSGLAGDTQYF. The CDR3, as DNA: TGTGCCAGCAGCTCAGGACTAGCGGGAGATACGCAGTATTTT.

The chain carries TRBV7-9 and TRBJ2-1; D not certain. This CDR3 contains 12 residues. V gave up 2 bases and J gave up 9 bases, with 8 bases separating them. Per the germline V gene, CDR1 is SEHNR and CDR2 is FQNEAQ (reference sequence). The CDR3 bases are TGTGCCAGCAGCTTAAACGATCCTGAGCAGTTCTTC. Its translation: CASSLNDPEQFF. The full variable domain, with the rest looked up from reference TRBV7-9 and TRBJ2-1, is DTGVSQNPRHKITKRGQNVTFRCDPISEHNRLYWYRQTLGQGPEFLTYFQNEAQLEKSRLLSDRFSAERPKGSFSTLEIQRTEQGDSAMYLCASSLNDPEQFFGPGTRLTVL.